Frequency places the clone carrying this T cell receptor (beta chain) as medium-sized. Its specificity is unknown. Multiplex touch-down PCR amplified TRB using TRB-A and TRB-B pools in one tube. Reanalyzing the multiplex PCR reads, TCRdb keeps one entry per CDR3 protein, without DNA. This sample contains about 1,100 distinct CDR3 sequences. These data are taken from a study of T cell clusters in autoimmune cytopenias. Findings and caveats of the study: Primary autoimmune cytopenia patients seemingly lacked the physiological T cell clusters found in healthy donors. Functional roles of the in silico T cell clusters still await experimental validation. TRB repertoire shifts in secondary cytopenia and chronic lymphocytic leukemia mostly reflected lymphoma, not autoimmunity.

Each sample's input was 250 to 300 ng genomic DNA, 35,000 to 40,000 genome equivalents. The CDR3 totals 13 residues. The germline V gene encodes CDR1 DFQATT and CDR2 SNEGSKA (reference sequence). The receptor was isolated from a human donor with an autoimmune cytopenia or autoimmune hepatitis (not recorded which). Material for sequencing was peripheral blood. This sequence joins TRBV20-1 and TRBJ2-5; no DNA is available, so the TRBD2 call from TCRdb remains unchecked. CDR3 region: CSAPPPGGKTQYF.